These 10 T cell receptor beta chains were all obtained from the same sample, sequenced in a study of CD8+ T cells in alopecia areata (dated by TCRdb to about 2018). The library was built by means of the immunoSEQ multiplex PCR assay. RNA was extracted from all samples and reverse transcribed into cDNA, which served as template for TCR sequencing. The source is immuneACCESS, and TCRdb retained only in-frame sequences with V and J called. Part of the clones is not carried over; for the studies checked, unresolved V genes explain less than half of this, and the remainder is unexplained. The sample table records more than 4,000 clones; around 68% of these occur just once. Of the sample, around 20% is held by the ten largest clones. The sample consisted of skin. The receptors here all came from a human donor in good health.

As concerns this clone: With a much larger clone just one base away, this may be a read error. This chain joins TRBV29-1 and TRBJ2-1; 14 bases line up with TRBD2. Germline CDR1 and CDR2: SQVTM and ANQGSEA. This CDR3 comprises 15 residues. The V gene end was trimmed by 3 bases and the J gene end by 8 bases; junction bases not matched to a gene: 6. CDR3 residues: CSVEAETSGGDEQFF. Written as DNA, the CDR3 is TGCAGCGTTGAGGCGGAGACTAGCGGGGGGGATGAGCAGTTCTTC.

In this sample, this clone turned up a few times. The gene calls are TRBV5-4 and TRBJ1-2; D uncertain. Trimming removed 6 bases at V and 2 bases at J, with 8 bases between. Germline assignment: CDR1 SGHNT and CDR2 YYREEE (reference sequence). This CDR3 is built from 12 residues. The DNA for the CDR3 is TGTGCCAGCAAGGACGGAAACTATGGCTACACCTTC. As protein: CASKDGNYGYTF.

The chain combines TRBV14 with TRBJ2-1; maybe TRBD2 (6 bases). The V gene lost 4 bases and the J gene lost 5 bases, with 12 bases spanning the gap. The CDR3 is made up of 14 amino acids. Per the germline V gene, CDR1 is SGHDN and CDR2 is FVKESK. CDR3 coding DNA: TGTGCCAGCAGCCCCCGGGGGTTCAACAATGAGCAGTTCTTC. This gives the protein CASSPRGFNNEQFF.

The CDR3 reads CASSPRLSGYANTGELFF. For the CDR3, the DNA is TGTGCCAGCAGTCCGAGACTAAGCGGGTACGCGAACACCGGGGAGCTGTTTTTT. The rearrangement joins TRBV27 to TRBJ2-2, with a weak D call TRBD2 (6 bases). The CDR3 runs to 18 residues. Between the trimmed V and J ends, which lost 5 bases and 0 bases, there was a span of 19 bases. Germline assignment: CDR1 MNHEY and CDR2 SMNVEV (reference sequence).

The chain links TRBV6-5 to TRBJ1-5, with 7 bases matching TRBD1. V shed 10 bases, J shed 4 bases, and the junction held 10 bases outside the gene matches. CDR1 is MNHEY and CDR2 is SVGAGI in the germline V gene. There are 14 residues in the CDR3. CDR3 sequence: CATRKDRMNQPQHF. In nucleotides, the CDR3 is TGTGCCACCAGAAAGGACAGGATGAATCAGCCCCAGCATTTT.

This chain connects TRBV15 to TRBJ2-7; 8 positions match TRBD2. The CDR3 totals 15 residues. CDR1 is LNHNV, CDR2 YYDKDF, per germline (reference sequence). V lost 2 bases and J lost 5; bases outside the gene matches: 8. In DNA, the CDR3 is TGTGCCACCAGCAGACTCAGTAGCGGGATCCACGAGCAGTACTTC. This translates into CATSRLSSGIHEQYF.

This clone turned up a few times. V and J are TRBV5-1 and TRBJ2-1, with a tentative D call TRBD1 (5 bases). The germline V gene has CDR1 SGHRS and CDR2 YFSETQ. With 4 bases removed from V and 4 bases from J, the gap between germline ends came to 9 bases. The CDR3 consists of 13 residues. CDR3 sequence (DNA): TGCGCCAGCAGCCCCGACAGTTACAATGAGCAGTTCTTC. It yields the protein CASSPDSYNEQFF.

The chain joins TRBV9 to TRBJ2-5, with TRBD2 matching over 12 bases. With the DNA end fitting TRBJ2-7 better, the J assignment may be wrong. The CDR3 is made up of 19 amino acids. Looked up from germline, CDR1 is SGDLS and CDR2 is YYNGEE. Here the CDR3 DNA reads TGTGCCAGCAGCGTCAGTCCTGGGGGCCAGACTAGCGGGAGCGGCGAGCAGTACTTC. It translates to CASSVSPGGQTSGSGEQYF.

This clone was observed a few times. At one of its ends the junction is not consistent with the germline gene, which may arise from a read error. The sample carries other DNA sequences with the same CDR3. The chain has TRBV4-1 and TRBJ1-2; D possibly corresponds to TRBD1 (6 bases). From germline, CDR1 is MGHRA and CDR2 YSYEKL. CDR3 size: 16 residues. CDR3 sequence: CASSLLTSGGRHGYTF. The CDR3 nucleotides read TGTGCCAGCAGCCTCCTCACGTCCGGGGGCAGACATGGCTACACCTTC.

This chain joins TRBV5-5 and TRBJ2-1; 7 bases align to TRBD2. The CDR3 sequence is 15 residues long. The germline gives CDR1 SGHKS, CDR2 YYEKEE (reference sequence). J lost 7 bases, V lost 0 bases, and 7 bases had no gene match. The CDR3: CASSLAGGSGNEQFF. As DNA, the CDR3 is TGTGCCAGCAGCTTGGCCGGCGGGAGTGGGAATGAGCAGTTCTTC.